The 10 T cell receptor beta chains listed next were all sequenced from one sample in a study of T cell responses to AZD1222 COVID-19 vaccine. The data were produced by immunoSEQ multiplex PCR, yet TCRdb's version contains in-frame clones alone and is incomplete. Counted here are approximately 150,000 clones, 90% to 95% occurring once; the ten biggest clones make up roughly 4.5%. The sample here was peripheral blood, taken on day 0 of MenACWY control vaccination. Receptor source: an adult in good health.

V and J are TRBV19 and TRBJ1-3, with a weak D call TRBD1 (5 bases). Germline lookup yields CDR1 LNHDA and CDR2 SQIVND (reference sequence). CDR3 size: 16 residues. V was shortened by 7 bases and J by 9 bases, with 25 bases between the two germline ends. The CDR3 sequence: CASINPSDGGKGTIYF. The CDR3 nucleotides are TGTGCCAGTATTAACCCTTCGGACGGGGGTAAAGGCACCATATATTTT.

The chain joins TRBV7-9 to TRBJ2-1; TRBD2 matches 8 bases. The trim removed 3 bases at V and 2 bases at J, leaving 12 bases unmatched. The CDR3 consists of 18 residues. The germline gives CDR1 SEHNR, CDR2 FQNEAQ (reference sequence). DNA of the CDR3: TGTGCCAGCAGCTTTCGTACCAGCGGGAGAGAAGCCTACAATGAGCAGTTCTTC. Amino acid sequence: CASSFRTSGREAYNEQFF.

This chain uses TRBV24-1 with TRBJ1-5, with a possible D match to TRBD1 (5 bases). Per the germline V gene, CDR1 is KGHDR and CDR2 is SFDVKD. The CDR3 is made up of 15 amino acids. V dropped 3 bases and J dropped 6 bases, with 14 bases sitting between them. The chain's CDR3 is CATSDAARAGQPQHF. The DNA for the CDR3 is TGTGCCACCAGTGATGCCGCCAGGGCAGGTCAGCCCCAGCATTTT.

J is TRBJ1-1 and V is TRBV30; D unclear. The V end was cut by 2 bases, the J end by 3 bases, with 7 bases between. This CDR3 spans 12 amino acids. The germline gives CDR1 GTSNPN, CDR2 SVGIG (reference sequence). The CDR3 coding sequence is TGTGCCTGGAGTCGGAGGGACACTGAAGCTTTCTTT. Its translation: CAWSRRDTEAFF.

The chain carries TRBV7-3 and TRBJ2-1; D gene uncertain. V gave up 1 base and J gave up 9 bases, with 10 bases separating them. This CDR3 has 13 amino acids. Germline lookup yields CDR1 SGHTA and CDR2 FQGTGA. The CDR3 protein is CASSLSGRSEQFF. For the CDR3, the DNA is TGTGCCAGCAGCTTAAGTGGAAGGAGTGAGCAGTTCTTC.

V usage is TRBV6-5 and J usage is TRBJ2-7; D is uncertain. Per the germline V gene, CDR1 is MNHEY and CDR2 is SVGAGI. The length of the CDR3 is 13 residues. Trimming pared 7 bases from V and 0 bases from J, leaving 10 bases between. This CDR3 is CASNSVYSYEQYF. The CDR3 DNA reads TGTGCCAGCAATTCAGTTTACTCCTACGAGCAGTACTTC.

The V call is TRBV24-1, the J call TRBJ2-1; D is unclear. Between the trimmed V and J ends, which lost 6 bases and 7 bases, there was a span of 21 bases. CDR1 is KGHDR and CDR2 is SFDVKD in the germline V gene. This CDR3 region has 16 residues. DNA for the CDR3: TGTGCCACCAGTCTCGGCGGAACACCATTAAAAAATGAGCAGTTCTTC. This gives the protein CATSLGGTPLKNEQFF.

The chain joins TRBV2 to TRBJ1-6; D is ambiguous. Trimming pared 7 bases from V and 3 bases from J, leaving 10 bases between. This CDR3 region has 14 residues. Germline V gene sequence: CDR1 SNHLY, CDR2 FYNNEI. The DNA of the CDR3 is TGTGCCAGCATGCCTCTTGGCTATAATTCACCCCTCCACTTT. This encodes CASMPLGYNSPLHF.

This clone was detected only once. The rearrangement links TRBV7-9 to TRBJ1-4; D may be TRBD1 (5 bases). Trimming removed 2 bases at V and 5 bases at J, with 12 bases between. CDR1 and CDR2 (germline): SEHNR, FQNEAQ (reference sequence). CDR3 length: 15 amino acids. The CDR3 DNA is TGTGCCAGCAGCTTAAGAGGGCGACAGAATGAAAAACTGTTTTTT. It specifies CASSLRGRQNEKLFF.

The chain joins TRBV6-4 to TRBJ1-1, with no clear D. The CDR3 is made up of 13 amino acids. In germline, CDR1 is MRHNA, CDR2 SNTAGT. V was pared by 4 bases and J by 6 bases, with 12 bases between. The CDR3 loop is CASSVQPASEAFF. The DNA for the CDR3 is TGTGCCAGCAGTGTCCAACCCGCCTCTGAAGCTTTCTTT.